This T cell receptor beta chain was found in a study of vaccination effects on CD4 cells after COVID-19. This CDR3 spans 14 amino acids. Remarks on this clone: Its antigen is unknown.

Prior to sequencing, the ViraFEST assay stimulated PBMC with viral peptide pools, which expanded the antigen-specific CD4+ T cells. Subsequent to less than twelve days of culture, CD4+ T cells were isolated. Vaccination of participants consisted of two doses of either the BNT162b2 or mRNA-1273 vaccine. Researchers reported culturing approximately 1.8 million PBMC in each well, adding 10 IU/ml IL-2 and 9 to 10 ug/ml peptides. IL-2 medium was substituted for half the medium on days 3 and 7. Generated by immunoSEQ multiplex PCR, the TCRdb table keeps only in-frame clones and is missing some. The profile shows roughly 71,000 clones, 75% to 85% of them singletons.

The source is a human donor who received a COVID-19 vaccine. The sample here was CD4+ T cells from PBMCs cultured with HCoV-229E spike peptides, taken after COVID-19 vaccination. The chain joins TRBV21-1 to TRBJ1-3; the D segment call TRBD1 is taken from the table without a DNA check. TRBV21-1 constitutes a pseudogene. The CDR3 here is CASPVALPGNTIYF. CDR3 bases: TGTGCCAGCCCCGTGGCCCTCCCAGGAAACACCATATATTTT.